A selection of T cell receptor beta chains follows, all from one sample in a study of blood T cell repertoires in COVID-19. TCRdb's copy holds only in-frame clones and misses some; the assay was immunoSEQ multiplex PCR. Altogether approximately 140,000 clones are present, 80% to 90% being singletons, with the ten largest covering about 3.7%. The sequencing input was PBMCs or T cells enriched from blood (not recorded which). The source of these receptors is a woman between 50 and 59 years old with acute COVID-19. The CDR3 runs from the conserved cysteine through the conserved F or W. Each record gives: V gene, CDR3 length, D gene, clone size, J gene, CDR3 DNA, CDR3 protein. A D gene is named only where the DNA matches it firmly. Rows may omit the clone size; those that give it use once, few, many or a size class.

TRBV5-6,13,-,-,TRBJ2-5,TGTGCCAGCAGCTTGGACAGGGCTAGAGCCCAGTACTTC,CASSLDRARAQYF
TRBV5-1,14,TRBD1,-,TRBJ1-4,TGCGCCAGCAGACCTGGGACAGGCGCGGAGGTGGTGTTTTTT,CASRPGTGAEVVFF
TRBV3-1/TRBV3-2,16,-,-,TRBJ1-2,TGTGCCAGCAGCCCATCCCTCGGGGAAGGGAACCATGGCTACACCTTC,CASSPSLGEGNHGYTF
TRBV30,17,-,few,TRBJ1-6,TGTGCCTGGAGTGTATCGGGACACTTGTTTGGAATTTCACCCCTCCACTTT,CAWSVSGHLFGISPLHF
TRBV2,15,-,-,TRBJ2-7,TGTGCCAGCAGTGAATACCCAGGGGAGGGCTACGAGCAGTACTTC,CASSEYPGEGYEQYF
TRBV5-1,13,-,-,TRBJ2-7,TGCGCCAGCAGCTTTTCACTAGTTGGCGAGCAGTACTTC,CASSFSLVGEQYF
TRBV29-1,14,-,-,TRBJ2-2,TGCAGCGCCGGCGATCCACGGAGCACCGGGGAGCTGTTTTTT,CSAGDPRSTGELFF
TRBV7-9,13,-,-,TRBJ1-2,TGTGCCAGCAGCCTATCGGGGTCCAGTGGCTACACCTTC,CASSLSGSSGYTF
TRBV29-1,12,-,-,TRBJ2-5,TGCAGCGTTGAAAGGGGGGGAGAGACCCAGTACTTC,CSVERGGETQYF
TRBV9,17,-,-,TRBJ2-5,TGTGCCAGCAGCGTAGTCGCGGGAGAAGGGGGCCAAGAGACCCAGTACTTC,CASSVVAGEGGQETQYF
TRBV7-9,12,TRBD2,-,TRBJ2-3,TGTGCCAGCAGAGCGGGGGCAGATACGCAGTATTTT,CASRAGADTQYF
TRBV28,14,-,-,TRBJ1-5,TGTGCCAGCAGTCGATTCAGGGGAAGTCAGCCCCAGCATTTT,CASSRFRGSQPQHF
TRBV29-1,14,TRBD1,-,TRBJ1-6,TGCAGCGTTTCCGGGACAGGGGGGAATTCACCCCTCCACTTT,CSVSGTGGNSPLHF
TRBV6-1,17,-,-,TRBJ1-3,TGTGCCAGCAGTGAAGTTCATGGACAAACCTCTGGAAACACCATATATTTT,CASSEVHGQTSGNTIYF
TRBV7-9,14,-,-,TRBJ1-2,TGTGCCAGCAGCTTAGTGCAGTTAAACTATGGCTACACCTTC,CASSLVQLNYGYTF
TRBV5-1,15,TRBD2,-,TRBJ2-3,TGCGCCAGCAGGGCTAGCGGGATCCTCACAGATACGCAGTATTTT,CASRASGILTDTQYF
TRBV28,16,TRBD1,-,TRBJ1-2,TGTGCCAGCAGTCCCGGGACAGGGGTGGATAGCTATGGCTACACCTTC,CASSPGTGVDSYGYTF
TRBV19,15,TRBD1,once,TRBJ2-5,TGTGCCAGTAGTATCGGGACAGGGGTATTGGAGACCCAGTACTTC,CASSIGTGVLETQYF
TRBV7-2,13,-,-,TRBJ1-1,TGTGCCAGCAGCTTAGCGCGGAACACTGAAGCTTTCTTT,CASSLARNTEAFF
TRBV4-3,18,-,-,TRBJ1-3,TGCGCCAGCAGCCGAACCCTTGGGTACCCTAGCTCTGGAAACACCATATATTTT,CASSRTLGYPSSGNTIYF
TRBV30,14,-,-,TRBJ1-6,TGTGCCTGGAGTGAAAGGGGCGAGTATTCACCCCTCCACTTT,CAWSERGEYSPLHF
TRBV4-1,17,TRBD2,-,TRBJ2-7,TGCGCCAGCAGCCAAGATGGCGGGACTAGGAGGGTCGGGGAGCAGTACTTC,CASSQDGGTRRVGEQYF
TRBV3-1/TRBV3-2,12,-,few,TRBJ1-3,TGTGCCAGCACTACCGAGGGAAACACCATATATTTT,CASTTEGNTIYF
TRBV11-3,15,-,-,TRBJ1-1,TGTGCCAGCAGCTTGATGTCAGGGGCGGACACTGAAGCTTTCTTT,CASSLMSGADTEAFF
TRBV18,16,-,-,TRBJ1-2,TGTGCCAGCTCACCGCCAGGTCTAAATCCGGGATATGGCTACACCTTC,CASSPPGLNPGYGYTF
TRBV11-2,15,TRBD2,-,TRBJ2-7,TGTGCCAGCAGCTTAGTGGCGGGAGAGGGCTACGAGCAGTACTTC,CASSLVAGEGYEQYF
TRBV2,15,TRBD2,-,TRBJ2-2,TGTGCCAGCAGGGGCCTAGCGGAGAGGCCCGGGGAGCTGTTTTTT,CASRGLAERPGELFF
TRBV12-5,16,TRBD2,once,TRBJ2-3,TGTGCTAGTGGAAGAAGGACTAGCGGGAGTACAGATACGCAGTATTTT,CASGRRTSGSTDTQYF
TRBV21-1,14,-,few,TRBJ2-5,TGTGCCAGCAGCTGTCGGACAGGCCAAGAGACCCAGTACTTC,CASSCRTGQETQYF
TRBV5-1,16,-,-,TRBJ1-3,TGCGCCAGCAGCCAAGATCAGGCCTTCTCTGGAAACACCATATATTTT,CASSQDQAFSGNTIYF
TRBV24-1,15,-,-,TRBJ2-5,TGTGCCACCAGTGATTTGCAGGACAATTCAAGGACCCAGTACTTC,CATSDLQDNSRTQYF
TRBV18,14,-,-,TRBJ1-1,TGTGCCAGCTCAAGGACAGACATGAACACTGAAGCTTTCTTT,CASSRTDMNTEAFF
TRBV5-1,16,TRBD1,-,TRBJ2-6,TGCGCCAGCAGCTTACGACAGGGTTCCGGGGCCAACGTCCTGACTTTC,CASSLRQGSGANVLTF
TRBV24-1,12,-,-,TRBJ2-5,TGTGCCACCAGCAGGGGGGAAGAGACCCAGTACTTC,CATSRGEETQYF
TRBV4-2,17,TRBD1,-,TRBJ2-7,TGTGCCAGCAGCCAAGAACCAGCCGGGACAGGGTTCTACGAGCAGTACTTC,CASSQEPAGTGFYEQYF
TRBV7-6,15,-,-,TRBJ2-1,TGTGCCAGCAGCTTAGCTCGGGAGCTCCACAATGAGCAGTTCTTC,CASSLARELHNEQFF
TRBV15,19,-,-,TRBJ1-5,TGTGCCACCAGCAGAGATTCCCAGACTGCAGGACACCGCAATCAGCCCCAGCATTTT,CATSRDSQTAGHRNQPQHF
TRBV6-6,14,-,-,TRBJ1-2,TGTGCCACCCGGGGAGGGAGAGCTAACTATGGCTACACCTTC,CATRGGRANYGYTF
TRBV18,14,-,-,TRBJ2-1,TGTGCCAGCTCACCTCCCTCAGGGCCAGGGGAGCAGTTCTTC,CASSPPSGPGEQFF
TRBV7-9,16,-,-,TRBJ2-2,TGTGCCAGCAGCTTTGTGCCGACAGGGAACACCGGGGAGCTGTTTTTT,CASSFVPTGNTGELFF
TRBV5-8,17,TRBD1,few,TRBJ1-5,TGTGCCAGCAGCAACAGAAGGGACAGCCGCAAAGGGCAGCCCCAGCATTTT,CASSNRRDSRKGQPQHF
TRBV28,11,-,-,TRBJ2-4,TGTGCCAGCAGTGCAACCCGGATTCAGTACTTC,CASSATRIQYF
TRBV5-1,16,-,-,TRBJ2-6,TGCGCCAGCAGCTTAACCAGGGGTGCTGGGGCCAACGTCCTGACTTTC,CASSLTRGAGANVLTF
TRBV7-2,15,TRBD1,-,TRBJ1-5,TGTGCCAGCAGCCCCGTGACAGGGAACAATCAGCCCCAGCATTTT,CASSPVTGNNQPQHF
TRBV28,21,TRBD1,-,TRBJ1-5,TGTGCCAGCAGTTTTGGTCCCGGAAGGACAGGGGATTCCCCCCACAATCAGCCCCAGCATTTT,CASSFGPGRTGDSPHNQPQHF
TRBV30,16,TRBD2,-,TRBJ2-1,TGTGCCTGCCCCCTCCTCAGCGGGGGCTCCTACAATGAGCAGTTCTTC,CACPLLSGGSYNEQFF
TRBV4-2,15,-,-,TRBJ1-1,TGTGCCAGCAGCCAAGATAACTTAGGGGACACTGAAGCTTTCTTT,CASSQDNLGDTEAFF
TRBV5-1,15,-,-,TRBJ1-1,TGCGCCAGCAGCTTGACGGGGTCGGGGAACACTGAAGCTTTCTTT,CASSLTGSGNTEAFF
TRBV28,15,-,-,TRBJ1-1,TGTGCCAGCAGATTCCCCCAACCCCGGGGCACTGAAGCTTTCTTT,CASRFPQPRGTEAFF
TRBV27,16,TRBD2,-,TRBJ2-5,TGTGCCAGCAGTCGATTAGCGGGAATCCTCGGGGAGACCCAGTACTTC,CASSRLAGILGETQYF
TRBV23-1,16,TRBD1,-,TRBJ2-2,TGCGCCAGCAGTCCGGTTGGACAGGGAGGCACCGGGGAGCTGTTTTTT,CASSPVGQGGTGELFF
TRBV4-1,14,TRBD2,-,TRBJ2-2,TGCGCCAGCAGCCGGACTAGCACCTACGGGGAGCTGTTTTTT,CASSRTSTYGELFF
TRBV10-3,13,TRBD1,-,TRBJ1-2,TGTGCCATCAGTGGAGGGGACAGCTATGGCTACACCTTC,CAISGGDSYGYTF